The entry that follows covers one TCR beta chain sequence. The clone's antigen remains unknown. This entry belongs to a study of T cells expressing NK-cell markers (dated by TCRdb to 2019 to 2021). Study-wide context: Roughly 8 donors provided sorted CD3+CD56+NKG2C+, CD3+CD56+NKG2C- and CD3+CD56-NKG2C+ T-cell subsets, whose TCR beta-chain repertoires were profiled. Of the eight sequenced donors, seven were found to be HCMV-seropositive and one was found to be HCMV-seronegative. Randomly selected healthy volunteers, three men and five women, were used as the eight sequenced donors. Libraries were sequenced as 2 x 150 bp reads on Illumina HiSeq 2000/2500, MiSeq or NextSeq. Paper-wide results and their limitations: For over five donors, the dominant CD3+CD56+NKG2C+ clonotypes were among the top 10 CD8+ clonotypes and accounted for about 1.0-7.0% of CD8+ T cells. Whether the expanded NKG2C-expressing T cell clones were specific for HCMV antigens remained unclear. Those dominant clonotypes were again the most abundant among CD3+CD56-NKG2C+ cells in a few donors, at about 28.3-65%.

The sequencing machine was an Illumina HiSeq 2000. 5'RACE template switching, by which a universal primer site and unique molecular identifiers were added, was used to make TCR beta cDNA libraries. Priming for cDNA synthesis came from the TCR beta constant segment, and two successive PCR amplification steps followed. Under the source paper's analysis protocol: MIGEC was used to demultiplex reads and group reads by UMI, and MiTCR was used to assemble and quantify clonotypes. To exclude erroneous sequences, only TCR cDNA sequences supported by at least two reads were retained. The tcR package was used for downstream repertoire analysis, with clonotypes matched between fractions based on CDR3 nucleotide sequence plus V segment. VDJmatch was used to annotate antigen specificity against VDJdb, with one amino acid substitution in CDR3 permitted. Reprocessed by TCRdb, the reads give a single entry per CDR3 protein sequence, without DNA. The V and J calls reflect TCRdb's pipeline rather than the authors' work. This sample's table carries under 200,000 distinct CDR3 sequences. The biggest ten clones account for 15% to 20% of the sample.

For CDR1 and CDR2, the germline V gene (reference sequence) lists DFQATT and SNEGSKA. The CDR3 spans 14 residues, from the cysteine through the phenylalanine. A DNA sequence was not provided. HCMV-specific IgG was detected in serum with a commercial ELISA kit to determine HCMV serostatus. Ficoll density gradient centrifugation was used to isolate peripheral blood mononuclear cells from blood. The sample comprised blood T cells: a sorted CD56 or NKG2C T cell subset, CD4+ or CD8+ T cells, or bulk PBMC T cells (not recorded which). The sequence links TRBV20-1 to TRBJ2-3; TCRdb's D gene call, TRBD1, goes unchecked for lack of DNA. This clonotype was obtained from a woman aged 18 to 75 in good health. The CDR3 reads as follows: CSARKGGRTDTQYF.